Listed below are T cell receptor beta chains from one sample, sequenced in a study of T cell responses to AZD1222 COVID-19 vaccine. Sequencing was performed with immunoSEQ multiplex PCR; in TCRdb, only in-frame clones are kept and a portion is missing. Among 150,000 or so clones listed, 90% to 95% were seen once. Material: peripheral blood, obtained 28 days after the second AZD1222 dose. The source is an adult who received the AZD1222 COVID-19 vaccine. CDR3s include the opening cysteine and the closing phenylalanine or tryptophan. The D gene is left open where the match is weak. Some rows mark clone size as missing; the rest say once, few, many or name a class of expanded clone.

d_gene	v_gene	abundance	j_gene	CDR3nt	CDR3aa
.	TRBV7-9	.	TRBJ1-3	TGTGCCAGCAGCTTACTAGCCCCGCGGGTCTCTGGAAACACCATATATTTT	CASSLLAPRVSGNTIYF
.	TRBV6-5	.	TRBJ1-1	TGTGCCAGCAGCATCGGTGTGGGGAACACTGAAGCTTTCTTT	CASSIGVGNTEAFF
.	TRBV6-2/TRBV6-3	.	TRBJ2-1	TGTGCCAGCAGTTACGGTTGGGGTTCCTACAATGAGCAGTTCTTC	CASSYGWGSYNEQFF
.	TRBV7-9	many	TRBJ1-1	TGTGCCAGCAACTTAGATCTGGCGAACACTGAAGCTTTCTTT	CASNLDLANTEAFF
TRBD2	TRBV19	once	TRBJ2-1	TGTGCCAGTACGCCGGCCACTAGCGGGAGATGGTCCAATGAGCAGTTCTTC	CASTPATSGRWSNEQFF
TRBD2	TRBV11-3	.	TRBJ2-5	TGTGCCAGCAGCTTAGGTAGCGGGTCATGGGAGACCCAGTACTTC	CASSLGSGSWETQYF
.	TRBV27	.	TRBJ2-7	TGTGCCAGCAGTCCGGGGAGAGGGGGGGCCTTCGAGCAGTACTTC	CASSPGRGGAFEQYF
.	TRBV30	.	TRBJ2-7	TGTGCCTGGAGTGCGGGATCGAGGCAGTACTTC	CAWSAGSRQYF
.	TRBV5-5	.	TRBJ2-5	TGTGCCAGCAGCTTGGCTACCGGGTTCGGGGAGACCCAGTACTTC	CASSLATGFGETQYF
.	TRBV7-6	.	TRBJ1-5	TGTGCCAGCAGCTTAGGCAGGTTGGGGGGCTACAATCAGCCCCAGCATTTT	CASSLGRLGGYNQPQHF
.	TRBV7-8	.	TRBJ1-6	TGTGCCAGCGCAAAGGAGAATTCACCCCTCCACTTT	CASAKENSPLHF
.	TRBV7-8	.	TRBJ2-1	TGTGCCAGCAGCTTAAGTGGCAGGGGGGGGTTCACCTACAATGAGCAGTTCTTC	CASSLSGRGGFTYNEQFF
TRBD1	TRBV18	.	TRBJ2-4	TGTGCCAGCTCACCACCGGGACAGGGAACCACTCAGTACTTC	CASSPPGQGTTQYF
TRBD1	TRBV30	.	TRBJ2-3	TGTGCCTGGAACCCCGGGACAGCTACAGATACGCAGTATTTT	CAWNPGTATDTQYF
.	TRBV2	.	TRBJ1-6	TGTGCCAGCAGGGCAGGGGTCGGATCCTATAATTCACCCCTCCACTTT	CASRAGVGSYNSPLHF
TRBD1	TRBV5-1	.	TRBJ1-1	TGCGCCAGCAGCCTAAGTCAGGGGGCCACTGAAGCTTTCTTT	CASSLSQGATEAFF
.	TRBV19	.	TRBJ2-7	TGTGCCAGTAGTCCTACCCAGGGCTCCTACGAGCAGTACTTC	CASSPTQGSYEQYF
TRBD1	TRBV30	.	TRBJ1-1	TGTGCCTGGGAAACAGGGGGCATCATCGAAGCTTTCTTT	CAWETGGIIEAFF
.	TRBV12-5	.	TRBJ1-1	TGTGCTAGTGGTTTGGTACGGATCCTCCCCAGAGGGGGATCTGAAGCTTTCTTT	CASGLVRILPRGGSEAFF
TRBD2	TRBV5-8	.	TRBJ2-1	TGTGCCAGCAGCTTGCGGGGGACTAGCGGGAGGACCAGGTACAATGAGCAGTTCTTC	CASSLRGTSGRTRYNEQFF
.	TRBV14	.	TRBJ2-2	TGTGCCAGCAGCCCTTACAGGGCCTCGGGTACCGGGGAGCTGTTTTTT	CASSPYRASGTGELFF
.	TRBV18	once	TRBJ1-4	TGTGCCAGCTCACCACGGGAAGGGGCTATAGTTGCTAATGAAAAACTGTTTTTT	CASSPREGAIVANEKLFF
TRBD1	TRBV19	.	TRBJ1-1	TGTGCCAGTAGTATCCCCGGGACAGAAGGAGTTTGGACTGAAGCTTTCTTT	CASSIPGTEGVWTEAFF
TRBD1	TRBV7-3	.	TRBJ2-1	TGTGCCAGCAGCCTAAGGGACAGGCCCTACAATGAGCAGTTCTTC	CASSLRDRPYNEQFF
.	TRBV3-1/TRBV3-2	once	TRBJ1-3	TGTGCCAGCAGCCCCGCATATCTAGGGGGAAACACCATATATTTT	CASSPAYLGGNTIYF
TRBD2	TRBV5-1	.	TRBJ2-1	TGCGCCAGCAGTCCATTACTAGCGGGGAAATACAATGAGCAGTTCTTC	CASSPLLAGKYNEQFF
.	TRBV6-5	.	TRBJ2-6	TGTGCCAGCAGTTACGGGGCCAGCTCTGGGGCCAACGTCCTGACTTTC	CASSYGASSGANVLTF
.	TRBV15	.	TRBJ1-4	TGTGCCACCAGCAGAGGGGACGGGGAAAAACTGTTTTTT	CATSRGDGEKLFF
.	TRBV5-1	.	TRBJ2-7	TGCGCCAGCAGCTTTGGCGACTACGAGCAGTACTTC	CASSFGDYEQYF
TRBD1	TRBV4-1	.	TRBJ2-4	TGCGCCAGCAGCCAAGATCAGGGGGCCCAAAACATTCAGTACTTC	CASSQDQGAQNIQYF
.	TRBV30	.	TRBJ1-4	TGTGCCTGGAGTGTACGCATTAATGAAAAACTGTTTTTT	CAWSVRINEKLFF
TRBD1	TRBV19	few	TRBJ1-3	TGTGCCAGTAGTCGGACAGGGGGCTATGGAAACACCATATATTTT	CASSRTGGYGNTIYF
.	TRBV19	.	TRBJ1-4	TGTGCCAGTAGTATAGGCAGTAATGAAAAACTGTTTTTT	CASSIGSNEKLFF
.	TRBV18	.	TRBJ2-1	TGTGCCAGCTCACCCCAAGTCAATGAGCAGTTCTTC	CASSPQVNEQFF
.	TRBV7-6	.	TRBJ1-2	TGTGCCAGCAGCCATCCGGGGGGCCAGGGGTTCTATGGCTACACCTTC	CASSHPGGQGFYGYTF
TRBD2	TRBV4-2	.	TRBJ2-7	TGTGCCAGCAGCCGTTTAAGCGGGGGTTTCTCCTACGAGCAGTACTTC	CASSRLSGGFSYEQYF
.	TRBV5-1	.	TRBJ1-1	TGCGCCAGCAGCTTGGATGGTGGGAGGGAGAACACTGAAGCTTTCTTT	CASSLDGGRENTEAFF
.	TRBV12-3/TRBV12-4	once	TRBJ1-2	TGTGCCAGCAGTCGGGGTAACTATGGCTACACCTTC	CASSRGNYGYTF
TRBD1	TRBV7-2	.	TRBJ1-1	TGTGCCAGCAGCGTTACAGGGGGGAACACTGAAGCTTTCTTT	CASSVTGGNTEAFF
.	TRBV25-1	.	TRBJ1-6	TGTGCCAGCAGTGATGGGCCAGGGAATTCACCCCTCCACTTT	CASSDGPGNSPLHF
.	TRBV5-6	.	TRBJ1-6	TGTGCCAGCAGCTGGGGGCACGGGGGTTCCTCCTATAATTCACCCCTCCACTTT	CASSWGHGGSSYNSPLHF
.	TRBV9	.	TRBJ1-2	TGTGCCAGCAGCAGCGCGGGGAGGATAGCTAACTATGGCTACACCTTC	CASSSAGRIANYGYTF
TRBD2	TRBV4-2	once	TRBJ2-3	TGTGCCAGCAGTCCCGGACTAGCGGGGGCTACGCAGTATTTT	CASSPGLAGATQYF
TRBD1	TRBV7-3	.	TRBJ2-3	TGTGCCAGCAGCTTATTTTCAGGGGGCATGGATACGCAGTATTTT	CASSLFSGGMDTQYF
TRBD1	TRBV3-1/TRBV3-2	once	TRBJ1-2	TGTGCCAGCAGCCGCACCGGGACAGCTAACTATGGCTACACCTTC	CASSRTGTANYGYTF
.	TRBV30	.	TRBJ1-1	TGTGCCTGGAGTGCGGGGCTCAGGGCGGACACTGAAGCTTTCTTT	CAWSAGLRADTEAFF
.	TRBV5-1	.	TRBJ1-4	TGCGCCAGCAGCTTGGAACTATTTAATGAAAAACTGTTTTTT	CASSLELFNEKLFF